This TCR beta chain was retrieved from a study of regulatory T cells in long-lasting Graves disease. Researchers made TCR beta libraries by using iRepertoire HTBI primers and running Arm-PCR on CDR3 regions. TCRdb processed the multiplex PCR reads anew with MiXCR; each CDR3 protein has one entry. The sample yields roughly 360,000 distinct CDR3 sequences, 23% seen once. Germline CDR1 SGHTS, CDR2 YDEGEE. V trimming: 3 bases; J trimming: 5 bases; junction bases outside the gene matches: 9. CDR3 length: 16 amino acids. Ten or more counts support this clonotype. Noted time point: persistent/refractory GD, antithyroid drugs over 5 years with positive TRAb. Generation of the TCR library employed RNA extracted from PBMCs.

The TCR originated in a woman aged 40 to 55 with Graves disease. The chain links TRBV5-8 to TRBJ2-2, with 8 bases lining up with TRBD1. The sample consisted of peripheral blood mononuclear cells (PBMCs), taken when the disease was refractory, from a patient treated with antithyroid drugs. CDR3 bases: TGTGCCAGCAGCTCTACACAGGGGGAAGGGACCGGGGAGCTGTTTTTT. This encodes CASSSTQGEGTGELFF.